This T cell receptor beta chain was obtained from a study of blood T cells in healthy people across ages. General study points: Higher naive T cell percentage went strongly together with higher TCR beta diversity. For the donors, CMV status was unknown and possibly confounded expanded clonotype changes.

A second PCR of about 7 to 12 cycles used a sample-barcoded 5' primer and a J-beta primer mix. Paired-end reads containing CDR3 totaled no fewer than 2.5 million for each sample. MiXCR was run by TCRdb on the 5' RACE reads, yielding one entry per CDR3 protein. Here the sample spans 1.5 million or so distinct CDR3 sequences, 35% to 45% being singletons. Donors each provided 9.5 to 10 milliliters of peripheral blood. About this clonotype itself: Its antigen remains unidentified.

Trimming stripped 3 bases from V and 5 bases from J, with 15 bases between. Germline-derived CDR1 and CDR2 are MNHEY and SMNVEV (reference sequence). The CDR3 has 15 residues. The sequenced sample consisted of blood. The J gene is TRBJ2-3, the V gene TRBV27; possible D gene TRBD1, 7 bases. The sequence derives from a woman in her late teens or twenties in good health. CDR3 protein: CASSFSAGGRDTQYF. The CDR3 region has the DNA TGTGCCAGCAGTTTTTCGGCAGGGGGGAGAGATACGCAGTATTTT.